The rows below give T cell receptor beta chains drawn from one sample of a study of blood T cells in healthy people across ages. TCRdb analysed the 5' RACE reads with MiXCR anew, one entry per CDR3 protein. The repertoire consists of approximately 800,000 distinct CDR3 sequences, with approximately 60% occurring once and the leading ten covering roughly 25%. The sequencing input was blood. Receptors originate from a man aged 35-49 years in good health. Each CDR3 is given with its conserved first and last residue. Each record gives: clone size, D gene, J gene, V gene, CDR3 protein, CDR3 DNA. A D gene is named only where the DNA matches it firmly. The size field is filled for only some rows; it gives once, few, many or a size class.

NA	NA	TRBJ2-4	TRBV7-9	CASSPLTGSVAKNIQYF	TGTGCCAGCAGCCCGCTCACAGGTTCTGTAGCCAAAAACATTCAGTACTTC
NA	TRBD2	TRBJ2-3	TRBV6-1	CASSGLAGVPAPDTQYF	TGTGCCAGCAGTGGGCTAGCGGGGGTTCCGGCACCAGATACGCAGTATTTT
NA	NA	TRBJ1-2	TRBV6-5	CASSELAGGNYGYTF	TGTGCCAGCAGCGAGTTAGCAGGAGGGAACTATGGCTACACCTTC
NA	TRBD2	TRBJ2-3	TRBV7-9	CASSLLAGGPFTDTQYF	TGTGCCAGCAGCTTACTGGCGGGGGGTCCCTTCACAGATACGCAGTATTTT
NA	NA	TRBJ1-5	TRBV20-1	CSAIDRSNQPQHF	TGCAGTGCGATAGACCGCAGCAATCAGCCCCAGCATTTT
NA	NA	TRBJ2-7	TRBV2	CASSPRVEQYF	TGTGCCAGCAGCCCGCGGGTCGAGCAGTACTTC
NA	NA	TRBJ1-5	TRBV27	CASSAQNQPQHF	TGTGCCAGCAGTGCACAGAATCAGCCCCAGCATTTT
NA	NA	TRBJ2-5	TRBV7-2	CASSLHWVYGETQYF	TGTGCCAGCAGCTTACATTGGGTGTATGGAGAGACCCAGTACTTC
NA	NA	TRBJ2-7	TRBV7-9	CASSLGVGSGREQYF	TGTGCCAGCAGCTTAGGGGTAGGGAGCGGACGAGAGCAGTACTTC
NA	NA	TRBJ2-2	TRBV24-1	CATASPGELFF	TGTGCCACCGCAAGTCCCGGGGAGCTGTTTTTT
once	NA	TRBJ1-5	TRBV7-2	CASSLFGKFNQPQHF	TGTGCCAGCAGCTTATTTGGCAAATTCAATCAGCCCCAGCATTTT
NA	TRBD1	TRBJ2-6	TRBV6-6	CASSYRGRAGANVLTF	TGTGCCAGCAGTTACAGGGGGCGCGCTGGGGCCAACGTCCTGACTTTC
many	NA	TRBJ2-5	TRBV4-1	CASSQDDLLETQYF	TGCGCCAGCAGCCAGGACGACTTATTGGAGACCCAGTACTTC
NA	NA	TRBJ1-1	TRBV20-1	CSATGGGEAFF	TGCAGTGCTACCGGGGGTGGTGAAGCTTTCTTT
NA	TRBD1	TRBJ2-5	TRBV29-1	CSVEGQGIKTQYF	TGCAGCGTTGAGGGACAGGGGATCAAGACCCAGTACTTC
NA	NA	TRBJ1-1	TRBV7-2	CASSLAVPGKGTEAFF	TGTGCCAGCAGCTTAGCAGTCCCAGGGAAAGGCACTGAAGCTTTCTTT
few	NA	TRBJ1-1	TRBV6-5	CASSGEENKNTEAFF	TGTGCCAGCAGTGGGGAAGAAAACAAGAACACTGAAGCTTTCTTT
NA	NA	TRBJ2-3	TRBV2	CASKITMGFQGTSDTQYF	TGTGCCAGCAAAATAACCATGGGCTTCCAGGGGACCTCAGATACGCAGTATTTT
NA	NA	TRBJ1-2	TRBV27	CASSFRDRPYGYTF	TGTGCCAGCAGTTTTCGAGACCGACCCTATGGCTACACCTTC
NA	TRBD1	TRBJ2-1	TRBV5-6	CASANQGAIYNEQFF	TGTGCCAGCGCCAACCAGGGGGCGATTTACAATGAGCAGTTCTTC
NA	NA	TRBJ1-1	TRBV27	CASALRRGNTEAFF	TGTGCCAGTGCGCTACGTCGTGGGAACACTGAAGCTTTCTTT
NA	NA	TRBJ2-7	TRBV11-2	CASSLVLGSYEQYF	TGTGCCAGCAGCTTAGTTCTTGGCTCCTACGAGCAGTACTTC
NA	TRBD1	TRBJ1-1	TRBV14	CASSHPTGERGRTEAFF	TGTGCCAGCAGCCATCCAACAGGGGAAAGGGGTAGGACTGAAGCTTTCTTT
NA	TRBD1	TRBJ2-1	TRBV5-1	CASSFTRGDSSYNEQFF	TGCGCCAGCAGCTTCACTAGAGGGGACAGCTCCTACAATGAGCAGTTCTTC
few	NA	TRBJ2-5	TRBV9	CASSTGTLMETQYF	TGTGCCAGCAGCACCGGGACCTTGATGGAGACCCAGTACTTC
once	TRBD1	TRBJ1-1	TRBV10-3	CATGTENTEAFF	TGTGCCACCGGGACAGAGAACACTGAAGCTTTCTTT
few	NA	TRBJ2-5	TRBV7-8	CASSLGWGKETQYF	TGTGCCAGCAGCTTAGGGTGGGGAAAAGAGACCCAGTACTTC
NA	NA	TRBJ2-5	TRBV20-1	CSASHSQGGSPYF	TGCAGTGCTAGTCACAGCCAGGGGGGCTCCCCGTACTTC
NA	NA	TRBJ2-1	TRBV5-1	CASSLAGKGGFYNEQFF	TGCGCCAGCAGCTTGGCCGGGAAAGGGGGTTTCTACAATGAGCAGTTCTTC
NA	NA	TRBJ1-6	TRBV4-3	CASSQGSGDNSPLHF	TGCGCCAGCAGCCAAGGATCAGGGGATAATTCACCCCTCCACTTT
NA	TRBD1	TRBJ1-6	TRBV2	CASSPGGGSSYNSPLHF	TGTGCCAGCAGTCCAGGGGGGGGAAGCTCCTATAATTCACCCCTCCACTTT
few	NA	TRBJ2-7	TRBV20-1	CSARKLGLGNEQYF	TGCAGTGCCAGAAAGCTAGGGTTAGGGAACGAGCAGTACTTC
few	NA	TRBJ2-5	TRBV12-3/TRBV12-4	CASSPPGSPTIQTQYF	TGTGCCAGCAGTCCCCCGGGCTCCCCGACAATACAGACCCAGTACTTC
once	TRBD2	TRBJ2-1	TRBV3-1	CASSQVGAGTYNEQFF	TGTGCCAGCAGCCAAGTCGGAGCGGGAACTTACAATGAGCAGTTCTTC
NA	NA	TRBJ1-2	TRBV12-3/TRBV12-4	CASSVLGVEGYTF	TGTGCCAGCAGTGTATTGGGTGTGGAGGGCTACACCTTC
NA	NA	TRBJ2-1	TRBV4-1	CASSQTRLVYEQFF	TGCGCCAGCAGCCAAACTAGACTAGTTTACGAGCAGTTCTTC
few	TRBD2	TRBJ2-1	TRBV11-1	CASSFGGQTSGRNEQFF	TGTGCCAGCAGTTTTGGCGGTCAGACTAGCGGGAGAAATGAGCAGTTCTTC
NA	NA	TRBJ2-5	TRBV3-1	CASSQELRYAIKEETQYF	TGTGCCAGCAGCCAAGAGTTGAGGTACGCAATCAAGGAAGAGACCCAGTACTTC
few	TRBD1	TRBJ1-4	TRBV29-1	CSAGTGTTNEKLFF	TGCAGCGCCGGGACAGGGACAACTAATGAAAAACTGTTTTTT
NA	NA	TRBJ1-4	TRBV7-9	CASSSRGQARNEKLFF	TGTGCCAGCAGCTCACGGGGACAAGCGCGCAACGAAAAACTGTTTTTT
few	TRBD2	TRBJ2-1	TRBV3-1	CASSQDPGLAGATEQFF	TGTGCCAGCAGCCAAGATCCCGGACTAGCGGGAGCGACTGAGCAGTTCTTC
NA	NA	TRBJ2-3	TRBV6-6	CASSPIDNLSTDTQYF	TGTGCCAGCAGCCCGATTGACAACTTGAGCACAGATACGCAGTATTTT
NA	TRBD1	TRBJ2-7	TRBV9	CASSEGQKPYEQYF	TGTGCCAGCAGCGAGGGACAGAAACCCTACGAGCAGTACTTC
many	TRBD2	TRBJ2-1	TRBV29-1	CSVRGVTRMGQFF	TGCAGCGTTCGGGGGGTGACTAGAATGGGGCAGTTCTTC
NA	NA	TRBJ2-3	TRBV6-2/TRBV6-3	CASRRGGPGDTQYF	TGTGCCAGCAGGAGAGGAGGGCCAGGGGATACGCAGTATTTT
NA	TRBD2	TRBJ2-5	TRBV5-1	CASSSLAEETQYF	TGCGCCAGCAGCTCGCTAGCGGAAGAGACCCAGTACTTC
NA	TRBD2	TRBJ2-3	TRBV7-2	CASSLAWQRGRFWDTQYF	TGTGCCAGCAGCTTAGCGTGGCAGCGGGGGCGTTTCTGGGATACGCAGTATTTT
many	TRBD1	TRBJ2-7	TRBV7-6	CASSLRQGHEQYF	TGTGCCAGCAGCTTAAGACAGGGCCACGAGCAGTACTTC
NA	NA	TRBJ2-5	TRBV7-3	CASSLTPGLGTQYF	TGTGCCAGCAGCTTAACCCCAGGCTTGGGGACCCAGTACTTC
few	NA	TRBJ2-5	TRBV29-1	CSVPHLERQETQYF	TGCAGCGTCCCCCACCTAGAGCGGCAAGAGACCCAGTACTTC
few	NA	TRBJ2-4	TRBV6-2/TRBV6-3	CASSQAGDQNIQYF	TGTGCCAGCAGTCAAGCAGGCGATCAAAACATTCAGTACTTC
NA	TRBD1	TRBJ1-1	TRBV5-1	CAVSLRQGGQNTEAFF	TGCGCCGTCAGCTTGCGGCAGGGGGGCCAGAACACTGAAGCTTTCTTT
NA	TRBD1	TRBJ1-2	TRBV7-9	CASSQETGQGSGGYTF	TGTGCCAGCAGCCAAGAGACGGGACAGGGATCCGGTGGCTACACCTTC
NA	NA	TRBJ2-6	TRBV3-1	CASSHRRGAGANVLTF	TGTGCCAGCAGCCATCGAAGGGGGGCTGGGGCCAACGTCCTGACTTTC
NA	NA	TRBJ2-5	TRBV7-6	CASSFPGVWTETQETQYF	TGTGCCAGCAGCTTTCCGGGCGTGTGGACAGAAACCCAAGAGACCCAGTACTTC
NA	NA	TRBJ1-2	TRBV7-9	CASSHPGGGGYTF	TGTGCCAGCAGCCACCCGGGGGGCGGGGGCTACACCTTC
NA	TRBD1	TRBJ1-2	TRBV12-3/TRBV12-4	CASNRDSHGYTF	TGTGCCAGCAACCGGGACAGCCATGGCTACACCTTC
NA	NA	TRBJ1-1	TRBV15	CATSRDIGAMAEAFF	TGTGCCACCAGCAGAGATATAGGGGCAATGGCTGAAGCTTTCTTT
few	TRBD1	TRBJ2-1	TRBV24-1	CATSALLGTGLNEQFF	TGTGCCACCAGTGCCTTACTCGGGACAGGGTTAAATGAGCAGTTCTTC